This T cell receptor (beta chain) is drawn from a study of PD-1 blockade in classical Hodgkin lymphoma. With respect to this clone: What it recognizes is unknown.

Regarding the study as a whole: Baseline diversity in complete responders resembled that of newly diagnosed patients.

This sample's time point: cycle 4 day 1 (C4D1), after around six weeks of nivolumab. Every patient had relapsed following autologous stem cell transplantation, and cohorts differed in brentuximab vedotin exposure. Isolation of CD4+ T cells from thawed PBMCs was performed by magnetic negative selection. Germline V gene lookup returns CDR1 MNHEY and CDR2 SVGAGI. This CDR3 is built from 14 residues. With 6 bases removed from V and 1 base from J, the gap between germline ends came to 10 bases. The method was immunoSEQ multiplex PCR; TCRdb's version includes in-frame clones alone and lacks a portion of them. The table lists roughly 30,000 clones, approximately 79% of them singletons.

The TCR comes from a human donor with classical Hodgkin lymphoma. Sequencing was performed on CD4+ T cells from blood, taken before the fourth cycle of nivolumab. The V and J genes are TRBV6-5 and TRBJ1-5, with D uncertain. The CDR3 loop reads CASRPQISNQPQHF. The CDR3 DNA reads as TGTGCCAGCAGGCCCCAGATAAGCAATCAGCCCCAGCATTTT.